Following are 18 T cell receptor beta chains from one sample sequenced in a study of blood T cell repertoires in COVID-19. TCRdb's table, derived via immunoSEQ multiplex PCR, lists solely in-frame clones and lacks some. Here the sample spans over 150,000 clones, around 90% being singletons. The sequencing sample was made of peripheral blood. These receptors were taken from a woman aged 60-75 years who had recovered from COVID-19.

The chain recombines TRBV6-5 with TRBJ2-2; maybe TRBD1 (6 bases). CDR1 MNHEY and CDR2 SVGAGI come from the germline V gene. This CDR3 has 15 amino acids. Trimming took off 11 bases at V and 7 bases at J, with 23 bases between the two ends. The CDR3 nucleotides are TGTGCCGGGGGCTGGGGTGCTTCCAGCAGCGGGGAGCTGTTTTTT. Its translation is CAGGWGASSSGELFF.

The chain joins TRBV28 to TRBJ2-3, with 9 nucleotides matching TRBD1. Germline V gene lookup returns CDR1 MDHEN and CDR2 SYDVKM. This CDR3 spans 17 amino acids. V was clipped by 2 bases and J by 8 bases; unmatched bases: 14. The CDR3 coding sequence is TGTGCCAGCAGTTTAGCCTTGGACAGGGGTGCCCAAAGTACGCAGTATTTT. Translated, it gives CASSLALDRGAQSTQYF.

The chain has TRBV28 and TRBJ2-3, with 7 bases lining up with TRBD1. The length of the CDR3 is 12 residues. With 6 bases clipped from V and 11 bases from J, the junction kept 8 bases outside the gene matches. Germline CDR1 is MDHEN and CDR2 is SYDVKM. The CDR3 region is CASRSDRLGQYF. DNA for the CDR3: TGTGCCAGCAGGTCGGACAGGTTGGGGCAGTATTTT. The complete variable domain, with remaining parts taken from reference TRBV28 and TRBJ2-3, reads DVKVTQSSRYLVKRTGEKVFLECVQDMDHENMFWYRQDPGLGLRLIYFSYDVKMKEKGDIPEGYSVSREKKERFSLILESASTNQTSMYLCASRSDRLGQYFGPGTRLTVL.

This rearrangement joins TRBV5-1 to TRBJ2-7; 8 positions match TRBD1. The ends lost 4 bases at V and 7 bases at J; junction bases unmatched: 10. CDR1 SGHRS and CDR2 YFSETQ come from the germline V gene. The CDR3 sequence is 14 residues long. CDR3 sequence reads: CASSGTIQGEEQYF. The CDR3, as DNA: TGCGCCAGCAGCGGGACCATACAGGGGGAAGAGCAGTACTTC.

With regard to this clone: Other DNA variants within this sample encode the same CDR3. This rearrangement joins TRBV29-1 to TRBJ2-7; 11 nucleotides align to TRBD1. Germline V gives CDR1 SQVTM, CDR2 ANQGSEA. J gave up 6 bases and V 7 bases, and 5 bases lay outside the gene matches. CDR3 length equals 12 residues. CDR3: CSGGQGGSEQYF. CDR3 nucleotides: TGCAGCGGGGGACAGGGGGGGTCCGAGCAGTACTTC.

J is TRBJ2-4 and V is TRBV9; the match to TRBD2 covers 9 bases. Germline CDR1 is SGDLS and CDR2 is YYNGEE. The CDR3 loop spans 16 amino acids. Germline trimming cut 4 bases from V and 0 bases from J; bases unmatched to any gene: 5. CDR3 amino acids: CASSLASGTAKNIQYF. CDR3 DNA: TGTGCCAGCAGCCTGGCTAGCGGGACAGCCAAAAACATTCAGTACTTC.

V is TRBV27 and J is TRBJ1-1; D is ambiguous. CDR1 is MNHEY, CDR2 SMNVEV, per germline (reference sequence). Trimming cost V 3 bases and J 3 bases, with 11 bases left between them. This CDR3 comprises 14 residues. CDR3: CASSLAEWDTEAFF. The CDR3 region has the DNA TGTGCCAGCAGTTTGGCGGAGTGGGACACTGAAGCTTTCTTT.

The table lists this clone with a count of one. The rearrangement uses TRBV5-1 and TRBJ2-1; 11 bases are a match to TRBD2. Germline assignment: CDR1 SGHRS and CDR2 YFSETQ. This CDR3 contains 16 residues. V was clipped by 2 bases and J by 0 bases; unmatched bases: 1. Here the CDR3 DNA reads TGCGCCAGCAGCTTTCTAGCGGGGGGCTCCTACAATGAGCAGTTCTTC. Amino acids: CASSFLAGGSYNEQFF.

The chain links TRBV21-1 to TRBJ2-3; no DNA check was done on the table's D call, TRBD2. TRBV21-1 counts as a pseudogene. This CDR3 is built from 14 residues. This chain's CDR3 is CASSGGTSHFTQYF. CDR3 in DNA: TGTGCCAGCAGCGGCGGGACCTCGCATTTTACGCAGTATTTT.

This chain joins TRBV12-3 or TRBV12-4 and TRBJ2-7; D uncertain. The CDR3 is 11 residues long. Trimming stripped 6 bases from V and 5 bases from J, with 8 bases between. CDR3 residues: CASSSRHEQYF. The CDR3 DNA reads TGTGCCAGCAGCTCTAGGCACGAGCAGTACTTC.

This chain uses TRBV27 with TRBJ2-7, with TRBD1 matching over 9 bases. The CDR3 is made up of 15 amino acids. V lost 7 bases, J lost 2 bases, and 9 bases stayed unmatched. In germline, CDR1 is MNHEY, CDR2 SMNVEV (reference sequence). CDR3 bases: TGTGCCAGCACCTCTCGCCGGGACAGGGCCTACGAGCAGTACTTC. Translation gives CASTSRRDRAYEQYF.

The rearrangement links TRBV19 to TRBJ1-1; D is possibly TRBD1 (6 bases). CDR1 is LNHDA and CDR2 is SQIVND in the germline V gene (reference sequence). CDR3 length equals 14 residues. The ends were cut back, 6 bases at V and 1 base at J, with 12 bases in the middle. The CDR3: CASRWGGPNTEAFF. The CDR3, as DNA: TGTGCCAGTAGATGGGGGGGCCCGAACACTGAAGCTTTCTTT. Together with reference TRBV19 and TRBJ1-1, the CDR3 gives the full variable domain: DGGITQSPKYLFRKEGQNVTLSCEQNLNHDAMYWYRQDPGQGLRLIYYSQIVNDFQKGDIAEGYSVSREKKESFPLTVTSAQKNPTAFYLCASRWGGPNTEAFFGQGTRLTVV.

The chain recombines TRBV9 with TRBJ2-2, with a tentative D call TRBD2 (5 bases). Trimming left V 0 bases short and J 0 bases short, with 9 bases between. The length of the CDR3 is 16 residues. Germline V gives CDR1 SGDLS, CDR2 YYNGEE. CDR3 sequence reads: CASSVAGNANTGELFF. The CDR3 coding sequence is TGTGCCAGCAGCGTAGCGGGGAACGCGAACACCGGGGAGCTGTTTTTT.

The chain couples TRBV2 to TRBJ2-3, with a weak D call TRBD2 (6 bases). This CDR3 is 12 amino acids long. Germline CDR1 is SNHLY and CDR2 is FYNNEI. The CDR3 coding sequence is TGTGCGGGCGGGGTAGCAACAGATACGCAGTATTTT. It is translated as CAGGVATDTQYF.

This clone was counted a single time. The rearrangement uses TRBV10-2 and TRBJ2-2; D is possibly TRBD2 (7 bases). This CDR3 is 15 amino acids long. Germline V gene data show CDR1 as WSHSY and CDR2 as SAAADI. The V end was cut by 6 bases, the J end by 5 bases, with 16 bases between. As DNA, the CDR3 is TGCGCCAGCAGACGGTGGGGGGGCCAAACCGGGGAGCTGTTTTTT. It translates to CASRRWGGQTGELFF.

The rearrangement joins TRBV28 to TRBJ2-7; possible D gene TRBD2, 5 bases. Germline CDR1 reads MDHEN; CDR2 reads SYDVKM. The CDR3 has 16 residues. V lost 1 base to trimming and J lost 0 bases, with 13 bases between them. The CDR3 bases are TGTGCCAGCAGTTTATTATCGGGATTTAGCTCCTACGAGCAGTACTTC. It translates to CASSLLSGFSSYEQYF.

This chain links TRBV7-9 with TRBJ1-6; 10 bases agree with TRBD1. This CDR3 is 15 amino acids long. CDR1 and CDR2 (germline): SEHNR, FQNEAQ (reference sequence). V was pared by 5 bases and J by 9 bases, with 7 bases of the junction left unmatched. CDR3: CASSTTGGGGSPLHF. In DNA, the CDR3 is TGTGCCAGCAGCACGACAGGGGGCGGGGGTTCACCCCTCCACTTT.

This clone was seen a single time. The chain is built from TRBV10-3 and TRBJ1-5, with 7 bases that match TRBD1. The CDR3 runs 16 residues. The germline CDR1 and CDR2 sequences are ENHRY and SYGVKD. Germline trimming cut 4 bases from V and 2 bases from J; bases unmatched to any gene: 8. CDR3 nucleotides: TGTGCCATCAGTGCCAGGGGGAGTCTTGGCAATCAGCCCCAGCATTTT. Translating it yields CAISARGSLGNQPQHF.